One sample yielded the 23 T cell receptor beta chains listed below, sequenced in a study of T cell responses to AZD1222 COVID-19 vaccine. Using immunoSEQ multiplex PCR, the repertoire was profiled, and TCRdb retains in-frame clones only, with some absent. The sample includes some 180,000 clones, 80% to 95% of them seen just once. The sample consisted of peripheral blood, taken 28 days after the second AZD1222 dose. The source is an adult who received the AZD1222 COVID-19 vaccine.

This chain connects TRBV6-5 to TRBJ1-5, with TRBD1 as a possible D gene (6 bases). With 6 bases removed from V and 8 bases from J, the gap between germline ends came to 11 bases. CDR3 length equals 12 residues. Germline values: CDR1 MNHEY, CDR2 SVGAGI. CDR3 in amino acids: CASSGAGEPQHF. CDR3 DNA: TGTGCCAGCAGCGGGGCAGGGGAGCCCCAGCATTTT.

Written as DNA, the CDR3 is TGTGCCAGCAGCACATCCCGCGGGCCCTCCGGGCGATACGAGCAGTACTTC. Amino acids: CASSTSRGPSGRYEQYF. This chain links TRBV5-4 with TRBJ2-7; a weak D match, TRBD2 (5 bases). In germline, CDR1 is SGHNT, CDR2 YYREEE (reference sequence). V gave up 4 bases and J gave up 4 bases, with 24 bases separating them. This CDR3 is built from 17 residues.

Here the CDR3 reads CASSLGLAGGGSETQYF. CDR3 in DNA: TGTGCCAGCAGCCTAGGACTAGCGGGAGGAGGTAGTGAGACCCAGTACTTC. This rearrangement joins TRBV11-2 to TRBJ2-5; 14 bases are a match to TRBD2. The trim removed 5 bases at V and 5 bases at J, leaving 10 bases unmatched. The CDR3 loop spans 17 amino acids. The germline CDR1 and CDR2 sequences are SGHAT and FQNNGV. Drawing the rest from reference TRBV11-2 and TRBJ2-5, the complete variable domain is EAGVAQSPRYKIIEKRQSVAFWCNPISGHATLYWYQQILGQGPKLLIQFQNNGVVDDSQLPKDRFSAERLKGVDSTLKIQPAKLEDSAVYLCASSLGLAGGGSETQYFGPGTRLLVL.

The chain employs TRBV12-2 and TRBJ1-1; the table's D call of TRBD1 was not tested on the DNA. TRBV12-2 is a recognized pseudogene. CDR3 length equals 15 residues. The CDR3 region has the DNA TGTGCAAGTCGCTTAGCGCACCGGACAGGTCCTGAAGCTTTCTTT. Translation: CASRLAHRTGPEAFF.

The chain employs TRBV6-5 and TRBJ2-2; 8 positions agree with TRBD1. V dropped 5 bases and J dropped 4; count of bases not matched to a gene: 6. The V gene's germline CDR1 is MNHEY and CDR2 SVGAGI. CDR3 length: 15 amino acids. In nucleotides, the CDR3 is TGTGCCAGCAGTAAACCTCAGGGGGCCACCGGGGAGCTGTTTTTT. Translation: CASSKPQGATGELFF.

The chain links TRBV7-3 to TRBJ2-3, with D perhaps matching TRBD1 or TRBD2 (6 bases each). V lost 2 bases to trimming and J lost 2 bases, with 11 bases between them. This CDR3 contains 15 residues. Germline-derived CDR1 and CDR2 are SGHTA and FQGTGA. The CDR3 here is CASSLFPGATDTQYF. The CDR3 bases are TGTGCCAGCAGCTTATTTCCGGGGGCCACAGATACGCAGTATTTT.

The J gene is TRBJ1-1, the V gene TRBV29-1; possible D gene TRBD1, 6 bases. V was pared by 4 bases and J by 2 bases, with 11 bases between. Germline V gene lookup returns CDR1 SQVTM and CDR2 ANQGSEA. CDR3 size: 13 residues. Here the CDR3 DNA reads TGCAGCGTTGTGGACAGTCCTAACACTGAAGCTTTCTTT. Translated, it gives CSVVDSPNTEAFF. The full variable domain, completed using reference TRBV29-1 and TRBJ1-1, is SAVISQKPSRDICQRGTSLTIQCQVDSQVTMMFWYRQQPGQSLTLIATANQGSEATYESGFVIDKFPISRPNLTFSTLTVSNMSPEDSSIYLCSVVDSPNTEAFFGQGTRLTVV.

The CDR3 bases are TGTGCCAGCAGCTTAGTCCCATGGGGACAGGGGACCTACGAGCAGTACTTC. The encoded protein is CASSLVPWGQGTYEQYF. The J gene is TRBJ2-7, the V gene TRBV7-2, with 10 nucleotides matching TRBD1. The junction had 8 bases not matched to a gene; V was cut back by 1 base and J by 2 bases. Germline loops: CDR1 SGHTA, CDR2 FQGNSA. The CDR3 contains 17 residues.

V usage is TRBV2 and J usage is TRBJ2-2, with D maybe TRBD1 (6 bases). This CDR3 is built from 15 residues. The germline V gene has CDR1 SNHLY and CDR2 FYNNEI. With 8 bases removed from V and 4 bases from J, the gap between germline ends came to 17 bases. This CDR3 reads CASGQQGPSTGELFF. CDR3 DNA sequence: TGTGCCAGCGGCCAACAGGGTCCGAGCACCGGGGAGCTGTTTTTT.

CDR3 DNA: TGTGCCAGCAGCCAAGATTTTACGGCCGGGGAGCTGTTTTTT. This translates into CASSQDFTAGELFF. This chain uses TRBV4-2 with TRBJ2-2, with D unresolved. The V and J ends lost 0 bases and 6 bases respectively, with 8 bases between them. The CDR3 extends over 14 amino acids. Germline V gene data show CDR1 as LGHNA and CDR2 as YNFKEQ.

The chain joins TRBV7-2 to TRBJ2-7, with TRBD2 matching 9 bases. J lost 3 bases, V lost 8 bases, and 8 bases had no gene match. CDR1 SGHTA and CDR2 FQGNSA come from the germline V gene. CDR3 length: 14 amino acids. The CDR3 DNA reads TGTGCCAGCGGAAATGGGCGGGGGGGCTACGAGCAGTACTTC. Translated, it gives CASGNGRGGYEQYF.

The chain joins TRBV29-1 to TRBJ2-5; perhaps TRBD1 as D (6 bases). Germline CDR1 and CDR2: SQVTM and ANQGSEA. The CDR3 spans 13 residues. The V end was cut by 7 bases, the J end by 2 bases, with 14 bases between. The CDR3 here is CSAVDSPQETQYF. DNA of the CDR3: TGCAGCGCCGTGGACAGCCCGCAAGAGACCCAGTACTTC.

The chain has TRBV7-3 and TRBJ1-2; D is unresolved. This CDR3 comprises 15 residues. Deletions cut 2 bases from V and 5 bases from J, with 15 bases between. Germline values: CDR1 SGHTA, CDR2 FQGTGA. The CDR3 spells CASSLGPGPLYGYTF. DNA for the CDR3: TGTGCCAGCAGCTTAGGGCCAGGCCCCTTGTATGGCTACACCTTC. The full variable domain, completed using reference TRBV7-3 and TRBJ1-2, is GAGVSQTPSNKVTEKGKYVELRCDPISGHTALYWYRQSLGQGPEFLIYFQGTGAADDSGLPNDRFFAVRPEGSVSTLKIQRTERGDSAVYLCASSLGPGPLYGYTFGSGTRLTVV.

The genes are TRBV5-4 and TRBJ2-7, with 7 bases lining up with TRBD1. CDR3 length: 13 amino acids. Germline CDR1 and CDR2: SGHNT and YYREEE (reference sequence). With V trimmed by 5 bases and J by 3 bases, 5 bases remained unmatched. The CDR3 sequence is CASSQSGGYEQYF. CDR3 bases: TGTGCCAGCAGTCAGTCAGGGGGCTACGAGCAGTACTTC.

The CDR3 here is CASSLYGQGGIRGLNQPQHF. CDR3 DNA: TGTGCCAGCAGCTTATATGGACAGGGCGGAATTCGGGGCCTTAATCAGCCCCAGCATTTT. The chain joins TRBV7-8 to TRBJ1-5; TRBD1 matches 8 bases. J was trimmed by 4 bases and V by 2 bases; bases with no gene match: 19. From germline, CDR1 is SGHVS and CDR2 FQNEAQ. This CDR3 is built from 20 residues.

The chain employs TRBV30 and TRBJ2-7; tentatively, D is TRBD2 (5 bases). The CDR3 sequence is 14 residues long. Germline V gives CDR1 GTSNPN, CDR2 SVGIG (reference sequence). Trimming removed 1 base from V and 6 bases from J, with 16 bases in between. The CDR3 DNA reads as TGTGCCTGGAGTGGGCTAGTTAGAGGACTCGAGCAGTACTTC. Its protein is CAWSGLVRGLEQYF.

The chain combines TRBV5-8 with TRBJ1-2; D gene uncertain. This CDR3 is built from 16 residues. The V gene's germline CDR1 is SGHTS and CDR2 YDEGEE. V was shortened by 1 base and J by 5 bases, with 18 bases between the two germline ends. CDR3 amino acids: CASSLSVLVVPYGYTF. Written as DNA, the CDR3 is TGTGCCAGCAGCTTGAGCGTGTTAGTCGTGCCGTATGGCTACACCTTC.

The chain employs TRBV6-2 or TRBV6-3 and TRBJ2-1, with D perhaps matching TRBD1 (6 bases). CDR1 is MNHEY, CDR2 SVGEGT, per germline. The length of the CDR3 is 19 residues. V was pared by 0 bases and J by 3 bases, with 21 bases between. The DNA of the CDR3 is TGTGCCAGCAGTTACTCAGGGGGATACAAACCTGATCGCTACAATGAGCAGTTCTTC. Its protein is CASSYSGGYKPDRYNEQFF.

The V call is TRBV5-1, the J call TRBJ2-5, with TRBD2 as a possible D gene (6 bases). The CDR3 loop spans 14 amino acids. CDR1 and CDR2 (germline): SGHRS, YFSETQ. V lost 0 bases, J lost 5 bases, and 11 bases lay in between. The CDR3 region is CASSLAGDGETQYF. The CDR3 DNA reads TGCGCCAGCAGCTTGGCGGGGGACGGGGAGACCCAGTACTTC. Full variable domain (rest looked up from reference TRBV5-1 and TRBJ2-5): KAGVTQTPRYLIKTRGQQVTLSCSPISGHRSVSWYQQTPGQGLQFLFEYFSETQRNKGNFPGRFSGRQFSNSRSEMNVSTLELGDSALYLCASSLAGDGETQYFGPGTRLLVL.

The chain has TRBV12-2 and TRBJ1-4. TRBV12-2 is a pseudogene locus. This CDR3 is built from 17 residues. CDR3 in amino acids: CASRRNSQEGLNEKLFF. CDR3 coding DNA: TGTGCAAGTCGCCGCAACTCCCAGGAGGGATTGAATGAAAAACTGTTTTTT.

The V call is TRBV13, the J call TRBJ1-6, with TRBD1 identical over 9 bases. J lost 8 bases, V lost 3 bases, and 5 bases had no gene match. The CDR3 covers 15 residues. Germline loops: CDR1 PRHDT, CDR2 FYEKMQ (reference sequence). CDR3 loop: CASSFATGGDSPLHF. The CDR3 region has the DNA TGTGCCAGCAGCTTCGCGACAGGGGGAGATTCACCCCTCCACTTT.

This clone appeared once. This chain uses TRBV7-2 with TRBJ1-5; TRBD1 matches 7 bases. This CDR3 is 15 amino acids long. CDR1 is SGHTA and CDR2 is FQGNSA in the germline V gene. V shed 4 bases, J shed 7 bases, and the junction held 10 bases outside the gene matches. The CDR3 DNA reads TGTGCCAGCAGCTCGAGACAGGGCAGGGGACAGCCCCAGCATTTT. Encoded protein: CASSSRQGRGQPQHF.

This chain joins TRBV11-2 and TRBJ2-7; no clear D gene. V was cut by 5 bases and J by 2 bases, with 4 bases left in between. Germline CDR1 and CDR2: SGHAT and FQNNGV. The CDR3 is 11 residues long. Here the CDR3 DNA reads TGTGCCAGCAGCAAAACCTACGAGCAGTACTTC. Translating gives CASSKTYEQYF.